This T cell receptor (beta chain) was retrieved from a study of identical twins. The CDR3 sequence is 11 residues long. The V gene lost 4 bases and the J gene lost 5 bases, with 6 bases spanning the gap. This clonotype was detected many times. TCRdb re-called the 5' RACE reads with MiXCR, one entry per CDR3 protein. The sample shows about 530,000 distinct CDR3 sequences, 20% to 25% of them seen only once. This sample was also put to use in a study of yellow fever vaccine responses in identical twins.

The receptor was isolated from a woman under 30 in good health. The chain is built from TRBV12-3 or TRBV12-4 and TRBJ2-7; D not certain. The sample taken for sequencing was CD4+ T cells sorted from blood. The CDR3, as DNA: TGTGCCAGCAGTTGGGGTGACGAGCAGTACTTC. Translating gives CASSWGDEQYF.